The clone carrying this T cell receptor (beta chain) was counted a single time. The sample belongs to a study of blood T cell repertoires in COVID-19. In the original processing: Estimates of nucleated cell counts were drawn from the amplification of reference gene primers. Sequenced by immunoSEQ multiplex PCR; TCRdb stores in-frame clones only, minus some. V and J calls and clone size are those listed in that table; D and trimming were worked out from the DNA. Here the sample spans around 250,000 clones, roughly nine tenths being singletons. Germline V gene lookup returns CDR1 WSHSY and CDR2 SAAADI. The V gene end was trimmed by 6 bases and the J gene end by 3 bases; junction bases not matched to a gene: 5. There are 15 residues in the CDR3.

The specimen sequenced was peripheral blood. This TCR derives from a man in his 60s with acute or convalescent COVID-19. The chain links TRBV10-2 to TRBJ2-3, with 11 bases matching TRBD2. The CDR3: CASRAGTSGTDTQYF. The CDR3 nucleotides read TGCGCCAGCAGGGCCGGGACTAGCGGTACAGATACGCAGTATTTT.